This paragraph covers one TCR beta chain sequence. The data were taken from a study of blood T cell repertoires in COVID-19. About the research overall: Spain, Italy and the United States supplied samples that represented acute and convalescent COVID-19. T cells, B-cell-depleted T cells, or PBMCs provided the cDNA or gDNA that served as material.

The V end lost 4 bases, the J end lost 5 bases, and 15 bases lay between the germline ends. Looked up from germline, CDR1 is SGHRS and CDR2 is YFSETQ. This CDR3 has 14 residues. Generated by immunoSEQ multiplex PCR, the TCRdb table keeps only in-frame clones and is missing some. This sample has around 170,000 clones, with around 89% found just once. What was sequenced was peripheral blood. This sequence joins TRBV5-1 and TRBJ1-1; D ambiguous. The clonotype comes from a man between 60 and 70 years old with acute or convalescent COVID-19. CDR3 residues: CASSLTQVGTEAFF. CDR3 in DNA: TGCGCCAGCAGCCTAACCCAGGTCGGAACTGAAGCTTTCTTT.